The count of the clone carrying this TCR beta chain is one. Antigen: not known. This record belongs to a study of T cell responses to AZD1222 COVID-19 vaccine. The overall study: The analysis combined second doses at about 4 or about 12 weeks.

Profiled with immunoSEQ multiplex PCR; TCRdb holds only in-frame clones, not every one. The top ten clones hold about 19% of a sample with some 150,000 clones, roughly nine tenths of them seen once. The study's findings and limits: Donor demographics were predominantly white British with a female majority; clonal diversity may be underestimated. All repertoire sampling was performed exclusively after the peak T cell response.

This clonotype was obtained from an adult in good health. The sequencing used peripheral blood, collected on day 0 of AZD1222 vaccination.

The CDR3 DNA reads TGTGCCAGCTCACCGACAGGTCCCGACACTGAAGCTTTCTTT. This sequence encodes CASSPTGPDTEAFF. The V and J genes are TRBV18 and TRBJ1-1; D is possibly TRBD1 (6 bases). Looked up from germline, CDR1 is KGHSH and CDR2 is LQKENI. V lost 3 bases to trimming and J lost 3 bases, with 11 bases between them. The CDR3 consists of 14 residues. The full variable domain, its missing parts supplied by reference TRBV18 and TRBJ1-1, is NAGVMQNPRHLVRRRGQEARLRCSPMKGHSHVYWYRQLPEEGLKFMVYLQKENIIDESGMPKERFSAEFPKEGPSILRIQQVVRGDSAAYFCASSPTGPDTEAFFGQGTRLTVV.